This entry features one T cell receptor beta chain sequence. Its target is unknown. Relapsing-remitting disease, either stable or active, was present in the multiple sclerosis controls, who were treatment-naive patients. Negative magnetic isolation gave CD8+ and CD4+ cells; FACS enriched CD8+ TEMRA. This sample was included in a study of CD8 T cells in Susac syndrome. Findings and limits, study-wide: By the study's own acknowledgment, its TCR sequencing and HLA analysis included relatively few individuals.

With random hexamers, reverse transcription was performed on about 0.5 to 1 ug of RNA. Across 54 Vbeta and 13 Jbeta, TCR beta CDR3 was amplified with immunoSEQ multiplex PCR. Each CDR3 protein is one row after TCRdb ran MiXCR on the immunoSEQ multiplex PCR reads. The data show about 180,000 distinct CDR3 sequences, approximately 93% seen once. Germline V gives CDR1 MDHEN, CDR2 SYDVKM. V dropped 2 bases and J dropped 7 bases, with 8 bases sitting between them. The CDR3 is made up of 12 amino acids. Sequencing used CD4+ T cells from PBMCs. V gene TRBV28 combines with J gene TRBJ1-1; TRBD1 is a possible D gene (6 bases). The TCR sequence derives from a human donor with multiple sclerosis. In nucleotides, the CDR3 is TGTGCCAGCAGTTTAGGACAGATTGAAGCTTTCTTT. It specifies CASSLGQIEAFF.